Listed below are T cell receptor beta chains from one sample, sequenced in a study of blood T cell repertoires in COVID-19. Measured with immunoSEQ multiplex PCR; TCRdb has only the in-frame clones, and not every one. This sample has 100,000 to 150,000 clones; 84% occur once, and the top ten carry under 15%. Source material: peripheral blood. The receptors stem from a woman aged 25-40 years who had recovered from COVID-19. Both conserved end residues are part of each CDR3. D genes are given only for firm matches. Clone size is stated in some rows and not others, as once, few, many or a class when expanded.

cdr3_nt,cdr3_aa,j_call,clone_size,d_call,v_call
TGCGCCAGCAGCTTGACAGTCGGTTCTGGGGCCAACGTCCTGACTTTC,CASSLTVGSGANVLTF,TRBJ2-6,-,-,TRBV5-1
TGTGCCACCAGCAGAGACTTGCCCGGGACTAGCGGGGGTAGGGACAATGAGCAGTTCTTC,CATSRDLPGTSGGRDNEQFF,TRBJ2-1,-,TRBD2,TRBV15
TGTGCCAGCAGTTACTCGCCGGGGACAGGGCGACAAAAACTGTTTTTT,CASSYSPGTGRQKLFF,TRBJ1-4,-,TRBD1,TRBV6-5
TGTGCCAGCAGTAGGCTCTGGGACAGGGGGGCAAAACTGTTTTTT,CASSRLWDRGAKLFF,TRBJ1-4,-,TRBD1,TRBV6-5
TGTGCTAGCAGCTCGACAGAAGAGACCCAGTACTTC,CASSSTEETQYF,TRBJ2-5,-,-,TRBV7-7
TGTGCCAGCCTTGACACCTCCTACGAGCAGTACTTC,CASLDTSYEQYF,TRBJ2-7,-,-,TRBV7-8
TGCGCCACCCCCGACAGGGCGCCTGGAAACACCATATATTTT,CATPDRAPGNTIYF,TRBJ1-3,medium-sized,TRBD1,TRBV10-1
TGTGCCAGCAGCGTGGGAGGGAGCGAGCAGTACTTC,CASSVGGSEQYF,TRBJ2-7,-,TRBD2,TRBV9
TGTGCCAGCAGTTCCCCCGGACTAGCGGGAATCACAGATACGCAGTATTTT,CASSSPGLAGITDTQYF,TRBJ2-3,-,TRBD2,TRBV27
TGCGCCAGCAGCCAAGATGTTGGGACAGGGGCTTGGGGGCAGTACTTC,CASSQDVGTGAWGQYF,TRBJ2-7,-,TRBD1,TRBV4-1
TGTGCCAGCAGTTCTTCCGGGACAGGGCAACAGCCCCAGCATTTT,CASSSSGTGQQPQHF,TRBJ1-5,-,TRBD1,TRBV6-5
TGTGCCAGTATGGGCAGGGGGCAGGGTAACACCGGGGAGCTGTTTTTT,CASMGRGQGNTGELFF,TRBJ2-2,-,TRBD1,TRBV19
TGTGCCAGCAGCCCGTCCGTTGCGGGAGGATTTGGGGATACGCAGTATTTT,CASSPSVAGGFGDTQYF,TRBJ2-3,-,TRBD2,TRBV7-2
TGTGCCAGTAGTAGCGGGACTGTGAACACTGAAGCTTTCTTT,CASSSGTVNTEAFF,TRBJ1-1,few,-,TRBV19
TGTGCCAGCAGCCTAAGACTACAGCGAAACTATGGCTACACCTTC,CASSLRLQRNYGYTF,TRBJ1-2,few,-,TRBV3-1/TRBV3-2
TGTGCCTGGATCCCCGGGGGTCGTCACGGGAACACTGAAGCTTTCTTT,CAWIPGGRHGNTEAFF,TRBJ1-1,few,-,TRBV30
TGTGCCACCGATATGGACAGGAGCTATGGCTACACCTTC,CATDMDRSYGYTF,TRBJ1-2,-,TRBD1,TRBV24-1
TGTGCCAGCAGCTTATTCGGCCCGGGGACAGCCTACGAGCAGTACTTC,CASSLFGPGTAYEQYF,TRBJ2-7,-,TRBD1,TRBV5-6
TGCGCCAGCAGCCAGCCGGACATCAATGAGCAGTTCTTC,CASSQPDINEQFF,TRBJ2-1,-,-,TRBV4-1
TGTGCCAGCAGTTACTCGGCGGCCGTTTATAGCAATCAGCCCCAGCATTTT,CASSYSAAVYSNQPQHF,TRBJ1-5,-,-,TRBV6-2/TRBV6-3